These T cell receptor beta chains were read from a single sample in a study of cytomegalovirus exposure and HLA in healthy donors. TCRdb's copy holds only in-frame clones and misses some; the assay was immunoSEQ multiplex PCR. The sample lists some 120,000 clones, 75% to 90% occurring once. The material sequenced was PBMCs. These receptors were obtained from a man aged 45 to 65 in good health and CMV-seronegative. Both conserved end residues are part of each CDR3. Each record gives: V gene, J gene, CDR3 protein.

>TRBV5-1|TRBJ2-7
CASSLGGQPIPNEQYF
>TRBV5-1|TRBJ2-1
CASRDASGSNEQFF
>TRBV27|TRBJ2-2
CASMGGVGKPSNTNTGELFF
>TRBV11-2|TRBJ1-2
CASTFAGHGYTF
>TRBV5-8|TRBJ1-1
CASSFYAGEAFF
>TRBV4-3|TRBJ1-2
CASSQGGSGYGYTF
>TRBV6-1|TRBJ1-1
CASIVALNTEAFF
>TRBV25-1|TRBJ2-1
CASSLQGSPYNEQFF
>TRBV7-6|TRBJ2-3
CASSLAGGQDTQYF
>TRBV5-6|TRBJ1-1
CASSLGTGGGLTEAFF
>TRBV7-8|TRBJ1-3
CASSLVSGLSGNTIYF
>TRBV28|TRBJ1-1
CASSPDRFRTEAFF
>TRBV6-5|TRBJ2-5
CASAANRFQETQYF
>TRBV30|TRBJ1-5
CAWSSGGGNQPQHF
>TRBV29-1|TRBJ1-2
CSVLVGQGENYGYTF
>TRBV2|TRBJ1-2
CASRESQRGYTF
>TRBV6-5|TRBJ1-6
CASSYLDRGQPLHF
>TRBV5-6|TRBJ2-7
CASSLAGEQYF
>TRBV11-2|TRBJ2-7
CASSSLGIYEQYF
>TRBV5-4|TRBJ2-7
CASSLAARGQNEQYF
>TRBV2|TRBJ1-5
CASSEGRSNQPQHF